The source of this TCR beta chain is a study of T cells after yellow fever vaccination. The study's findings and limits: Abundant clonotypes from the bulk population could get into FACS-sorted repertoires as contaminants.

This clonotype was counted a few times. Antigen unknown. J lost 5 bases, V lost 3 bases, and 3 bases had no gene match. Germline CDR1 is SEHNR and CDR2 is FQNEAQ (reference sequence). The CDR3 has 14 residues. TCRdb processed the 5' RACE reads anew with MiXCR; each CDR3 protein has one entry. This sample has roughly 500,000 distinct CDR3 sequences; 15% to 20% occur once, and the top ten carry 14%. V is TRBV7-9 and J is TRBJ1-1; 10 bases are a match to TRBD1. The starting material was PBMCs, obtained 15 days after the yellow fever booster vaccination. The sequence came from a man aged 30 to 39 who received the YFV17D yellow fever vaccine. In DNA form, the CDR3 reads TGTGCCAGCAGCTTTGGACAGGGGGAAACTGAAGCTTTCTTT. Translating it yields CASSFGQGETEAFF.